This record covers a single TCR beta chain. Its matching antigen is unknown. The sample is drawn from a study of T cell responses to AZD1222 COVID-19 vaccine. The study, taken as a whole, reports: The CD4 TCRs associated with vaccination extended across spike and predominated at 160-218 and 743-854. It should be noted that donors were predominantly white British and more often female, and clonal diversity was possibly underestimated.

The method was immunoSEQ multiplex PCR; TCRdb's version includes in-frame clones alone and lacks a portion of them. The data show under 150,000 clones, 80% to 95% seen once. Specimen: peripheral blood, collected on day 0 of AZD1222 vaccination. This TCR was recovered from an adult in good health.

The DNA for the CDR3 is TGTGCCAGCAGTCCCCTGGTTGGCTATGGCTACACCTTC. It codes for CASSPLVGYGYTF. The chain recombines TRBV12-3 or TRBV12-4 with TRBJ1-2; unclear D gene. V was clipped by 5 bases and J by 4 bases, with 11 bases between them. The CDR3 length is 13 residues.